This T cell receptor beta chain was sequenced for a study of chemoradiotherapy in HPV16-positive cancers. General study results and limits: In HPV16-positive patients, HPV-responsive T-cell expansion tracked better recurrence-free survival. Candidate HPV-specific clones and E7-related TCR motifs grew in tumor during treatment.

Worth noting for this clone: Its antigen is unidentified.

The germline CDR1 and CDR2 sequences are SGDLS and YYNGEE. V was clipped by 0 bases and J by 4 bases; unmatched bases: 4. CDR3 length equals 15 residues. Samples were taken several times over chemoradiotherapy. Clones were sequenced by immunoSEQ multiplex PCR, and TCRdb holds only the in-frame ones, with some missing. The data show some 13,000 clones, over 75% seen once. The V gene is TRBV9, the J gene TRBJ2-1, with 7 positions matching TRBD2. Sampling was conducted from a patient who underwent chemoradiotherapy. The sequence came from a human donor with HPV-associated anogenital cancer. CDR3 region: CASSVASGDYNEQFF. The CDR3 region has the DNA TGTGCCAGCAGCGTAGCGAGCGGGGATTACAATGAGCAGTTCTTC.